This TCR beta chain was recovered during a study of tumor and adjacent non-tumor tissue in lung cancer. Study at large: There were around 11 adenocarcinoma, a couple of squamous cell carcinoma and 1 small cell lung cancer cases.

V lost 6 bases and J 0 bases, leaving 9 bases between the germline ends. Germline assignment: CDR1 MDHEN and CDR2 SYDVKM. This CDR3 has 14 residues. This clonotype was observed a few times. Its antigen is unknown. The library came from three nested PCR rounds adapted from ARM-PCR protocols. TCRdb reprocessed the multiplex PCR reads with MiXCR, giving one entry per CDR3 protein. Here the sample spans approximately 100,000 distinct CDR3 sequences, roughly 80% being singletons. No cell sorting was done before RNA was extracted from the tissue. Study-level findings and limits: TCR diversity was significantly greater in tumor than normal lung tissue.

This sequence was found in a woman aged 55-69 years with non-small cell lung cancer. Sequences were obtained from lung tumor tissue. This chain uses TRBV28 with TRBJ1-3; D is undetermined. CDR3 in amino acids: CASSPNGSGNTIYF. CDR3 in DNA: TGTGCCAGCAGCCCTAACGGCTCTGGAAACACCATATATTTT.